The source of this T cell receptor beta chain is a study of T cell changes during pregnancy in multiple sclerosis. The CDR3 length is 16 residues. Germline V gene sequence: CDR1 LGHNA, CDR2 YSLEER. V shed 2 bases and J shed 1 base, with 13 bases lying between them. Profiling relied on immunoSEQ multiplex PCR, and the TCRdb table lists in-frame clones only, not all of them. Of 30,000 to 40,000 clones listed, roughly nine tenths are singletons. The sequence was obtained from a female donor in good health, enrolled as a control in a pregnancy study. The sample was CD4+ T cells from peripheral blood mononuclear cells, taken after pregnancy. The chain joins TRBV4-3 to TRBJ2-3, with D perhaps TRBD2 (5 bases). The CDR3 region is CASSQLGLGGTDTQYF. The CDR3 DNA follows: TGCGCCAGCAGCCAACTTGGACTGGGCGGCACAGATACGCAGTATTTT.